The clone carrying this T cell receptor beta chain has just a few counts. The sample is drawn from a study of glioma-infiltrating T cells after dendritic cell vaccination. The assay was immunoSEQ multiplex PCR, and TCRdb's table has in-frame clones only and misses some. The sample records about 95,000 clones, about 84% being singletons. The CDR3 extends over 14 amino acids. Trimming at V came to 6 bases and at J to 5 bases, leaving 5 bases not matched to a gene. Germline V lookup: CDR1 MNHNS, CDR2 SASEGT. The chain recombines TRBV6-1 with TRBJ2-7; TRBD1 agrees at 12 bases. The material sequenced was blood, taken before dendritic cell vaccination. The sequence was collected from a human donor with glioblastoma. The DNA for the CDR3 is TGTGCCAGCAGGACGGGGACAGGGGGCCACGAGCAGTACTTC. Residues: CASRTGTGGHEQYF.